This is a list of T cell receptor beta chains from one sample in a study of blood T cell repertoires in COVID-19. The repertoire was sequenced with immunoSEQ multiplex PCR; TCRdb's copy has only in-frame clones and lacks some. The sample consists of roughly 150,000 clones, roughly nine tenths of them appearing once. The sequencing sample was made of peripheral blood. These TCRs come from a human donor in a cohort sampled during active COVID-19. Both conserved end residues are part of each CDR3. D genes are given only for firm matches. Size values are once, few and many counts, or a class for expanded clones, and some rows have none.

TGCGCCGTCGACTGGGACAGCTTGTACGAGCAGTACTTC	CAVDWDSLYEQYF	TRBV5-1	-	TRBD1	TRBJ2-7
TGTGCCAGCAGTGACAGAACACCGGAAAACTATGGCTACACCTTC	CASSDRTPENYGYTF	TRBV27	-	-	TRBJ1-2
TGTGCCAGCAGTTACCGGGAAACCTACGAGCAGTACTTC	CASSYRETYEQYF	TRBV6-2/TRBV6-3	-	-	TRBJ2-7
TGTGCCAGCAGCCGCGGGGTAGGGGAAGCTTTCTTT	CASSRGVGEAFF	TRBV11-2	-	-	TRBJ1-1
TGCGCCAGCAGCTCTGGAGAGCCTTCTAGAGATACGCAGTATTTT	CASSSGEPSRDTQYF	TRBV5-1	-	-	TRBJ2-3
TGCAGCGTTGGGCTAGCGGGAGTGGGTGAGCAGTTCTTC	CSVGLAGVGEQFF	TRBV29-1	-	TRBD2	TRBJ2-1
TGTGCCAGCAGTTCAGGGATGGGCTCCTACGAGCAGTACTTC	CASSSGMGSYEQYF	TRBV6-2/TRBV6-3	once	-	TRBJ2-7
TGCGCCAGCAGCCTAGGACTAGCGTCCCAAGAGACCCAGTACTTC	CASSLGLASQETQYF	TRBV5-1	-	TRBD2	TRBJ2-5
TGTGCCAGTACTATAAAGGGGACAGGGGACCGGCAGCCCCAGCATTTT	CASTIKGTGDRQPQHF	TRBV19	-	TRBD1	TRBJ1-5
TGTGCCAGCAGTTACCGCGGGACTCTCCTGGGGGATACGCAGTATTTT	CASSYRGTLLGDTQYF	TRBV6-2/TRBV6-3	-	-	TRBJ2-3
TGTGCCACCAGTGATTTGCGCAAGCTCCCCACAACTAATGAAAAACTGTTTTTT	CATSDLRKLPTTNEKLFF	TRBV24-1	-	-	TRBJ1-4
TGTGCCAGCAGTTACGGCCCCCCCAGGGGACAGACACCCCTCCACTTT	CASSYGPPRGQTPLHF	TRBV6-5	-	TRBD1	TRBJ1-6
TGTGCCAGCAGCCACCATACCCCCTTAACTAGCGGGGGCTCCTACGAGCAGTACTTC	CASSHHTPLTSGGSYEQYF	TRBV3-1/TRBV3-2	-	TRBD2	TRBJ2-7
TGTGCCAGCAGCTTTTTTGGTAGCACTATCGGGACAGCCCAAGAGACCCAGTACTTC	CASSFFGSTIGTAQETQYF	TRBV11-2	-	TRBD1	TRBJ2-5
TGCGCCAGCAGCCAGACGGGGGGAAGCTCCTACAATGAGCAGTTCTTC	CASSQTGGSSYNEQFF	TRBV4-1	-	TRBD2	TRBJ2-1
TGTGCCAGCAGTGAAGCGAAAGGCGGGAGTCCGGGCCACGAGCAGTACTTC	CASSEAKGGSPGHEQYF	TRBV2	once	TRBD2	TRBJ2-7
TGTGCCAGCAGCTACAATCCGCTGAGGGGGCTGGACACTGAAGCTTTCTTT	CASSYNPLRGLDTEAFF	TRBV14	-	TRBD1	TRBJ1-1
TGTGCCAGCCGACTAGCGGGAGGGGTAAATGAGCAGTTCTTC	CASRLAGGVNEQFF	TRBV27	-	TRBD2	TRBJ2-1
TGTGCCAGCAGTTTTGGGCAGGGGGGCCGCATGAACACTGAAGCTTTCTTT	CASSFGQGGRMNTEAFF	TRBV28	-	TRBD1	TRBJ1-1
TGTGCCAGCAGCTTAAGCGGCCTAGATACGCAGTATTTT	CASSLSGLDTQYF	TRBV11-3	-	-	TRBJ2-3
TGTGCCAGCAGCTTGGCACTCGCCCCCTACGAGCAGTACTTC	CASSLALAPYEQYF	TRBV5-4	-	-	TRBJ2-7